These 19 T cell receptor beta chains were all obtained from the same sample, sequenced in a study of T-cell reconstitution after alpha-beta-depleted transplantation in children. As it was prepared, the TCRbeta library received unique molecular identifiers. TCRdb reanalysed the PCR reads using MiXCR and keeps one entry per CDR3 protein. There are under 750,000 distinct CDR3 sequences in the sample; about 23% occur only once, and over 12% lies in the top ten. The material was PBMCs, mostly from graft donor cells, obtained 360 days after TCRalphabeta/CD19-depleted stem cell transplant. These receptors came from a boy in the first two years of life who had a stem cell transplant for acute myeloid leukemia, so the T cells may come from the graft donor.

This clonotype was seen repeatedly, ten times or more. The rearrangement uses TRBV6-2 or TRBV6-3 and TRBJ2-1, with unresolved D. The CDR3 is 15 residues long. From germline, CDR1 is MNHEY and CDR2 SVGEGT. V was shortened by 0 bases and J by 5 bases, with 11 bases between the two germline ends. Here the CDR3 reads CASSYSIGTNNEQFF. CDR3 DNA: TGTGCCAGCAGTTACTCGATAGGCACCAACAATGAGCAGTTCTTC.

This clonotype has just a few counts. The chain links TRBV7-9 to TRBJ1-1, with a possible D match to TRBD1 (6 bases). Germline V lookup: CDR1 SEHNR, CDR2 FQNEAQ (reference sequence). The CDR3 length is 15 residues. Trimming stripped 3 bases from V and 0 bases from J, with 11 bases between. The chain's CDR3 is CASSFGQFMNTEAFF. The CDR3 nucleotides are TGTGCCAGCAGCTTCGGACAGTTCATGAACACTGAAGCTTTCTTT.

This clonotype was seen more than once but under ten times. This chain connects TRBV3-1 to TRBJ2-3; TRBD2 aligns across 8 bases. V dropped 0 bases and J dropped 2; count of bases not matched to a gene: 7. CDR1 is LGHDT, CDR2 YNNKEL, per germline (reference sequence). The CDR3 is 17 residues long. DNA of the CDR3: TGTGCCAGCAGCCAAGAATCACGGGGGGGCTTCACAGATACGCAGTATTTT. Amino acid sequence: CASSQESRGGFTDTQYF.

This clonotype was found many times. V gene TRBV12-3 or TRBV12-4 combines with J gene TRBJ2-3; 7 nucleotides line up with TRBD1. V was pared by 9 bases and J by 3 bases, with 6 bases of the junction left unmatched. This CDR3 is built from 13 residues. In nucleotides, the CDR3 is TGTGCCAGAAACAGGGGTCGAACAGATACGCAGTATTTT. Protein product: CARNRGRTDTQYF.

The V call is TRBV6-5, the J call TRBJ2-3, with 8 positions matching TRBD1. The CDR3 extends over 15 amino acids. V dropped 2 bases and J dropped 5; count of bases not matched to a gene: 6. Germline V gives CDR1 MNHEY, CDR2 SVGAGI. The CDR3 here is CASSYPAGTGDTQYF. Here the CDR3 DNA reads TGTGCCAGCAGTTACCCTGCAGGGACAGGAGATACGCAGTATTTT.

This clonotype has at least ten counts. The chain links TRBV12-3 or TRBV12-4 to TRBJ2-5; TRBD2 matches 8 bases. The CDR3 spans 14 residues. V shed 6 bases and J 3 bases; nucleotides not matched to a gene: 6. In nucleotides, the CDR3 is TGTGCCAGCAGACACTCAGCGGGGGAAGAGACCCAGTACTTC. Protein: CASRHSAGEETQYF.

This clonotype was observed a few times. CDR3 protein: CAIRQPKPGSGANVLTF. Here the CDR3 DNA reads TGTGCCATCAGACAGCCCAAACCGGGTTCTGGGGCCAACGTCCTGACTTTC. This rearrangement joins TRBV10-3 to TRBJ2-6; no clear D gene. The germline V and J ends were trimmed by 6 bases and 1 base, with 16 bases remaining between them. The CDR3 is made up of 17 amino acids. Germline V CDR1 and CDR2: ENHRY, SYGVKD.

The chain employs TRBV7-3 and TRBJ1-1; D gene ambiguous. Per the germline V gene, CDR1 is SGHTA and CDR2 is FQGTGA. The CDR3 is 12 amino acids. V was trimmed by 8 bases and J by 5 bases, leaving 12 bases between them. The chain's CDR3 is CASGLLGTEAFF. The CDR3 region has the DNA TGTGCCAGCGGTCTACTGGGGACTGAAGCTTTCTTT.

This clonotype occurred a few times. The rearrangement uses TRBV9 and TRBJ2-6, with 10 bases matching TRBD1. CDR1 SGDLS and CDR2 YYNGEE come from the germline V gene. This CDR3 has 17 amino acids. V trimming: 2 bases; J trimming: 0 bases; junction bases outside the gene matches: 2. CDR3 in amino acids: CASSVRDRGSGANVLTF. CDR3 sequence (DNA): TGTGCCAGCAGCGTCCGGGACAGGGGCTCTGGGGCCAACGTCCTGACTTTC.

V and J are TRBV6-4 and TRBJ2-1; 15 bases agree with TRBD2. Per germline, CDR1 MRHNA and CDR2 SNTAGT. The CDR3 is 16 residues long. J gave up 7 bases and V 4 bases, and 5 bases lay outside the gene matches. For the CDR3, the DNA is TGTGCCAGCAGTGTGTGGACTAGCGGGGGGGCAAATGAGCAGTTCTTC. This codes for CASSVWTSGGANEQFF.

J is TRBJ2-4 and V is TRBV20-1; 7 bases are shared with TRBD2. Germline CDR1 is DFQATT and CDR2 is SNEGSKA (reference sequence). J gave up 3 bases and V 3 bases, and 8 bases lay outside the gene matches. CDR3 length: 15 residues. CDR3 bases: TGCAGTGCTAGGTCCAGCGGGGCCGACAAAAACATTCAGTACTTC. This sequence encodes CSARSSGADKNIQYF.

This clonotype was found a few times. The gene calls are TRBV6-5 and TRBJ2-2, with 10 nucleotides matching TRBD1. The CDR3 loop spans 17 amino acids. Germline V CDR1 and CDR2: MNHEY, SVGAGI. V lost 0 bases to trimming and J lost 4 bases; unmatched junction nucleotides: 5. CDR3 residues: CASSYSIWDRGTGELFF. The CDR3 nucleotides are TGTGCCAGCAGTTACTCGATTTGGGACAGGGGCACCGGGGAGCTGTTTTTT.

This chain joins TRBV6-1 and TRBJ2-7; 9 bases fit TRBD1. There are 14 residues in the CDR3. Germline V gene sequence: CDR1 MNHNS, CDR2 SASEGT. Trimming cost V 6 bases and J 6 bases; bases outside gene matches: 9. CDR3 in amino acids: CASSPRRTGVEQYF. The CDR3 DNA reads as TGTGCCAGCAGCCCTCGCCGGACAGGGGTCGAGCAGTACTTC.

This sequence joins TRBV18 and TRBJ2-7; D possibly corresponds to TRBD1 (6 bases). The CDR3 is 14 amino acids. Deletions cut 2 bases from V and 2 bases from J, with 10 bases between. Germline V CDR1 and CDR2: KGHSH, LQKENI. As DNA, the CDR3 is TGTGCCAGCTCACCAGGGACAAACACCTACGAGCAGTACTTC. Protein sequence: CASSPGTNTYEQYF.

The table lists this clonotype with many counts. This chain joins TRBV12-3 or TRBV12-4 and TRBJ2-7, with TRBD1 identical over 9 bases. With 4 bases clipped from V and 4 bases from J, the junction kept 2 bases outside the gene matches. The CDR3 totals 13 residues. The CDR3 region has the DNA TGTGCCAGCAGTTCGGGACAGGGATACGAGCAGTACTTC. This translates into CASSSGQGYEQYF.

In its sample, this clonotype was seen a few times. The chain has TRBV7-2 and TRBJ2-7; D might be TRBD2 (6 bases). CDR1 SGHTA and CDR2 FQGNSA come from the germline V gene. Trimming removed 3 bases at V and 0 bases at J, with 9 bases between. The CDR3 is made up of 14 amino acids. The CDR3 nucleotides are TGTGCCAGCAGCTTCAGGGACTCCTCCTACGAGCAGTACGTC. Translating it yields CASSFRDSSYEQYV.

This clonotype was counted many times. The genes are TRBV20-1 and TRBJ2-1; 8 nucleotides line up with TRBD1. The CDR3 has 14 residues. Germline V gene sequence: CDR1 DFQATT, CDR2 SNEGSKA (reference sequence). V lost 2 bases and J lost 4; bases outside the gene matches: 4. CDR3 amino acids: CSARIWDRYNEQFF. For the CDR3, the DNA is TGCAGTGCTAGAATATGGGACAGGTACAATGAGCAGTTCTTC.

The V and J genes are TRBV20-1 and TRBJ1-5; 7 nucleotides agree with TRBD1. V lost 6 bases to trimming and J lost 0 bases; unmatched junction nucleotides: 8. There are 15 residues in the CDR3. Per the germline V gene, CDR1 is DFQATT and CDR2 is SNEGSKA (reference sequence). In DNA, the CDR3 is TGCAGTGCCCACCCCGGGACAGATAGCAATCAGCCCCAGCATTTT. Protein product: CSAHPGTDSNQPQHF.

The chain carries TRBV4-2 and TRBJ1-3, with D maybe TRBD1 (5 bases). Trimming removed 5 bases from V and 8 bases from J, with 7 bases in between. CDR1 is LGHNA and CDR2 is YNFKEQ in the germline V gene. The length of the CDR3 is 11 residues. The CDR3 coding sequence is TGTGCCAGCAGCGCCAGGGACACCATATATTTT. Amino acids: CASSARDTIYF.